This paragraph reports one TCR beta chain. TCRdb re-called the PCR reads through MiXCR, storing one row per CDR3 protein. The profile shows about 630,000 distinct CDR3 sequences, less than 30% of them singletons. The entry originates in a study of molecular identifiers for immune sequencing clone quantification. V was pared by 4 bases and J by 6 bases, with 13 bases of the junction left unmatched. The CDR3 is 17 residues long. Germline CDR1 SEHNR, CDR2 FQNEAQ (reference sequence). This chain uses TRBV7-9 with TRBJ2-3; 10 nucleotides line up with TRBD2. This receptor was identified in a human donor in good health. Some libraries in this study had Jurkat cell RNA spiked in. What was sequenced was naive CD8+ T cells from blood, with Jurkat cell RNA spiked in. Subset reported: FACS-sorted CD8+CD4-CCR7+CD45RA+ naive T cells. CDR3 residues: CASSSVTSSGGADTQYF. CDR3 DNA sequence: TGTGCCAGCAGCTCAGTTACGTCGAGCGGGGGGGCCGATACGCAGTATTTT.